A single sample gave rise to the 13 T cell receptor beta chains below, sequenced in a study of naive and memory T cell subsets. An equimolar mix of two oligonucleotides served as the beta constant-region primer for TRBC1 and TRBC2. Ligated cDNA was amplified by four rounds of PCR with nested alpha and beta constant-region primers and SP2. Each CDR3 protein is one row after TCRdb ran MiXCR on the UMI-ligation and nested PCR reads. The data show tens of thousands of distinct CDR3 sequences, around 8.8% seen once. What was sequenced was central memory CD8+ T cells from blood. The receptor source for this set is a human donor in good health.

V usage is TRBV20-1 and J usage is TRBJ2-7; no clear D. CDR1 DFQATT and CDR2 SNEGSKA come from the germline V gene (reference sequence). V was clipped by 3 bases and J by 3 bases, with 6 bases between them. CDR3 length: 11 residues. CDR3 nucleotide sequence: TGCAGTGCTAGGGCTGGCTACGAGCAGTACTTC. It is translated as CSARAGYEQYF.

This clonotype is deemed medium-sized. The chain is built from TRBV29-1 and TRBJ1-1; perhaps TRBD1 as D (5 bases). The CDR3 has 13 amino acids. Germline assignment: CDR1 SQVTM and CDR2 ANQGSEA. V gave up 7 bases and J gave up 1 base, with 13 bases separating them. The CDR3 protein is CSATRGENTEAFF. As DNA, the CDR3 is TGCAGCGCCACGAGGGGCGAGAACACTGAAGCTTTCTTT.

This clonotype occurred a few times. This chain joins TRBV6-2 or TRBV6-3 and TRBJ2-1; D is unclear. The germline CDR1 and CDR2 sequences are MNHEY and SVGEGT. The germline V and J ends were trimmed by 2 bases and 0 bases, with 17 bases remaining between them. The CDR3 is 18 residues long. The CDR3 region has the DNA TGTGCCAGCAGTTACGAAAGTCTGGCCACCCACTCCTACAATGAGCAGTTCTTC. It yields the protein CASSYESLATHSYNEQFF.

This clonotype occurred many times. V gene TRBV6-4 combines with J gene TRBJ2-2; D is unresolved. The CDR3 has 13 amino acids. Germline loops: CDR1 MRHNA, CDR2 SNTAGT. Trimming removed 3 bases from V and 2 bases from J, with 4 bases in between. Here the CDR3 DNA reads TGTGCCAGCAGTGAGGACAACACCGGGGAGCTGTTTTTT. This gives the protein CASSEDNTGELFF.

The V call is TRBV4-1, the J call TRBJ1-1, with D unresolved. The CDR3 loop spans 13 amino acids. Trimming shortened V by 6 bases and J by 2 bases, and 10 bases separated the two germline ends. Germline V gene sequence: CDR1 MGHRA, CDR2 YSYEKL. For the CDR3, the DNA is TGCGCCAGCAGAGAAGTGGGTAACACTGAAGCTTTCTTT. Protein product: CASREVGNTEAFF.

The chain joins TRBV4-2 to TRBJ2-7; possible D gene TRBD2, 6 bases. V was clipped by 3 bases and J by 0 bases, with 9 bases between them. CDR1 is LGHNA and CDR2 is YNFKEQ in the germline V gene. This CDR3 has 14 amino acids. This CDR3 is CASSQEGTSYEQYF. In DNA, the CDR3 is TGTGCCAGCAGCCAGGAGGGCACCTCCTACGAGCAGTACTTC.

The chain's CDR3 is CASSVTSGSPGELFF. CDR3 nucleotide sequence: TGTGCCAGCAGTGTGACTAGCGGGAGCCCCGGGGAGCTGTTTTTT. V and J are TRBV6-1 and TRBJ2-2, with 12 positions matching TRBD2. The J segment lost 6 bases and the V segment lost 4 bases, leaving 3 bases of the junction unmatched. This CDR3 region has 15 residues. Germline CDR1 reads MNHNS; CDR2 reads SASEGT.

Only a few counts were recorded for this clonotype. This may come from a read error, since a much larger clone is one base off. The rearrangement links TRBV6-4 to TRBJ2-6, with D unresolved. The CDR3 extends over 14 amino acids. Per germline, CDR1 MRHNA and CDR2 SNTAGT. V was clipped by 3 bases and J by 0 bases, with 3 bases between them. This chain's CDR3 is CASSESSGANVLTF. CDR3 DNA sequence: TGTGCCAGCAGTGAAAGCTCTGGGGCCAACGTCCTGACTTTC.

The rearrangement joins TRBV27 to TRBJ2-1; no firm D call. This CDR3 is built from 14 residues. Germline CDR1 reads MNHEY; CDR2 reads SMNVEV (reference sequence). V lost 3 bases to trimming and J lost 2 bases, with 8 bases between them. In nucleotides, the CDR3 is TGTGCCAGCAGTTTCGTGGGGACCTACAATGAGCAGTTCTTC. Protein: CASSFVGTYNEQFF.

The chain links TRBV6-5 to TRBJ2-5; possible D gene TRBD1, 6 bases. CDR3 length equals 16 residues. V was shortened by 2 bases and J by 1 base, with 14 bases between the two germline ends. The germline gives CDR1 MNHEY, CDR2 SVGAGI. Written as DNA, the CDR3 is TGTGCCAGCAGTTACGACAGGTTCAGTTTCCAAGAGACCCAGTACTTC. Its translation is CASSYDRFSFQETQYF.

The chain employs TRBV10-2 and TRBJ1-1, with 8 bases fitting TRBD1. J lost 3 bases, V lost 1 base, and 4 bases had no gene match. The CDR3 has 15 amino acids. CDR1 and CDR2 from the germline V gene are WSHSY and SAAADI. The CDR3: CASSEFDRGYTEAFF. CDR3 bases: TGCGCCAGCAGTGAGTTTGACAGGGGATACACTGAAGCTTTCTTT.

This clonotype is deemed medium-sized. The chain links TRBV7-9 to TRBJ2-2, with TRBD1 identical over 7 bases. V gave up 5 bases and J gave up 2 bases; unmatched junction bases: 5. This CDR3 has 15 residues. The germline gives CDR1 SEHNR, CDR2 FQNEAQ (reference sequence). The chain's CDR3 is CASSLGTDNTGELFF. In DNA form, the CDR3 reads TGTGCCAGCAGCCTCGGGACAGATAACACCGGGGAGCTGTTTTTT.

This clonotype was detected a few times. The J gene is TRBJ2-2, the V gene TRBV7-9; D gene uncertain. Trimming took 8 bases from V and 1 from J, leaving 8 bases between them. The V gene's germline CDR1 is SEHNR and CDR2 FQNEAQ (reference sequence). This CDR3 is built from 13 residues. This CDR3 reads CASGHMNTGELFF. In DNA, the CDR3 is TGTGCCAGCGGTCACATGAACACCGGGGAGCTGTTTTTT.